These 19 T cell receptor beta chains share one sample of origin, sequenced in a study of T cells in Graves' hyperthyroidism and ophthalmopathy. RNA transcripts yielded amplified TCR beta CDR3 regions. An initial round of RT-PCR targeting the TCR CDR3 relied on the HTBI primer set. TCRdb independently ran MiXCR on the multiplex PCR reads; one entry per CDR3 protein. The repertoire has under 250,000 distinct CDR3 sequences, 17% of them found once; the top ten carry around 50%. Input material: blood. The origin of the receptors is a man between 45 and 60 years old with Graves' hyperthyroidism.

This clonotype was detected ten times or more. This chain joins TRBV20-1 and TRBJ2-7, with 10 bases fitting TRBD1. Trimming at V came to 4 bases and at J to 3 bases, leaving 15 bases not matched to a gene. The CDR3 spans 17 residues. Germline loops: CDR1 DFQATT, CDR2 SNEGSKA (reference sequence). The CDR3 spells CSAIGQGGSLNYYEQYF. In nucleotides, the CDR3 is TGCAGTGCTATAGGACAGGGGGGTTCGCTAAATTACTACGAGCAGTACTTC.

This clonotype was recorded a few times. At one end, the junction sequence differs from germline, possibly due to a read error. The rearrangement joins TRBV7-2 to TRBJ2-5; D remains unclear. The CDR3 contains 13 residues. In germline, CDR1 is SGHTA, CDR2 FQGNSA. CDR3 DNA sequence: TGTGCCAGCAGCTTAAACGGCCAAGAGACCCAGCACTTC. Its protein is CASSLNGQETQHF.

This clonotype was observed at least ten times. CDR3 region: CASSLEWDPNNEQFF. The CDR3 bases are TGTGCCAGCAGCTTAGAATGGGACCCAAACAATGAGCAGTTCTTC. V and J are TRBV7-9 and TRBJ2-1; either TRBD1 or TRBD2 may supply D (5 bases each). Germline loops: CDR1 SEHNR, CDR2 FQNEAQ (reference sequence). The germline V and J ends were trimmed by 1 base and 5 bases, with 12 bases remaining between them. The CDR3 is 15 residues long. The variable domain in full, with the rest retrieved from reference TRBV7-9 and TRBJ2-1, is DTGVSQNPRHKITKRGQNVTFRCDPISEHNRLYWYRQTLGQGPEFLTYFQNEAQLEKSRLLSDRFSAERPKGSFSTLEIQRTEQGDSAMYLCASSLEWDPNNEQFFGPGTRLTVL.

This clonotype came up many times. In nucleotides, the CDR3 is TGTGCCAGCAGCTTAGCCAGGGGCAATGAGCAGTTCTTC. This codes for CASSLARGNEQFF. V usage is TRBV7-2 and J usage is TRBJ2-1; tentatively, D is TRBD1 (6 bases). V gave up 0 bases and J gave up 6 bases, with 6 bases separating them. In germline, CDR1 is SGHTA, CDR2 FQGNSA. The CDR3 consists of 13 residues.

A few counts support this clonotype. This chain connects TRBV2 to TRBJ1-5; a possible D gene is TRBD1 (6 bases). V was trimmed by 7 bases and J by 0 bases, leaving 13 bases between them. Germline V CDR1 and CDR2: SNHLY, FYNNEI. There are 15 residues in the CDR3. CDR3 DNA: TGTGCCAGCACTCCCGGGGACACTAGCAATCAGCCCCAGCATTTT. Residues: CASTPGDTSNQPQHF.

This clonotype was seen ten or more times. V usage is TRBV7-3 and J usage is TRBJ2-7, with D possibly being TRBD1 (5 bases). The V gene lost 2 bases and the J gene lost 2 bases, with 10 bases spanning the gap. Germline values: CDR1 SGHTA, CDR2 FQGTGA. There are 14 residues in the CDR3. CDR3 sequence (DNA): TGTGCCAGCAGCTTATTTCCAGGGCCCTACGAGCAGTACTTC. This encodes CASSLFPGPYEQYF.

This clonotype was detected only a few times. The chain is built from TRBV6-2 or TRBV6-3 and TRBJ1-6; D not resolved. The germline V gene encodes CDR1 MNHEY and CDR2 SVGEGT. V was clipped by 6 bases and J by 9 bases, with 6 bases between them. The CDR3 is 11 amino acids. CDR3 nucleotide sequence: TGTGCCAGCAGAACGGGTTCACCCCTCCACTTT. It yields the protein CASRTGSPLHF.

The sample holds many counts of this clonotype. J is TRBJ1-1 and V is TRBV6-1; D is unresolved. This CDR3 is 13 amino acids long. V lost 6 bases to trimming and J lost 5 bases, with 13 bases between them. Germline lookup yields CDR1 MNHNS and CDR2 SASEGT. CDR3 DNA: TGTGCCAGCAGCCAAGGACGGTGGACTGAAGCTTTCTTT. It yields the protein CASSQGRWTEAFF.

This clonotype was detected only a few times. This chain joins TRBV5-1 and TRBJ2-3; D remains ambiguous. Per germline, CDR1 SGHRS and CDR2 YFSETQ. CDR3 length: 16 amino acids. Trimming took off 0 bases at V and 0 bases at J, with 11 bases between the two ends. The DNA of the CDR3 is TGCGCCAGCAGCTTGGCCGGCGACACTAGCACAGATACGCAGTATTTT. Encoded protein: CASSLAGDTSTDTQYF.

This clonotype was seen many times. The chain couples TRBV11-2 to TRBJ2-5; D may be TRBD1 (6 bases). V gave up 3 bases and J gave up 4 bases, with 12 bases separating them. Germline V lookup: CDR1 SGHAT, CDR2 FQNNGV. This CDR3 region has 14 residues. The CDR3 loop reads CASSLGTSTETQYF. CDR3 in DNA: TGTGCCAGCAGCTTGGGGACAAGCACAGAGACCCAGTACTTC.

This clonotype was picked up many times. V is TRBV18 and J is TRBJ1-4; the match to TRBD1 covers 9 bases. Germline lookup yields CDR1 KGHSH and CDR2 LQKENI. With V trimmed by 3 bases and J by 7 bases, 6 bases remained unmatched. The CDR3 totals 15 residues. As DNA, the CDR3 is TGTGCCAGCTCACCGTGGACAGGGGAAGGTGAAAAACTGTTTTTT. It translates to CASSPWTGEGEKLFF.

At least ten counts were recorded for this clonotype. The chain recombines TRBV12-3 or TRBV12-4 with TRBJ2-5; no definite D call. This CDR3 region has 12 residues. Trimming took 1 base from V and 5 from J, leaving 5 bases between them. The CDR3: CASSLDGETQYF. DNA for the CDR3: TGTGCCAGCAGTTTAGATGGGGAGACCCAGTACTTC.

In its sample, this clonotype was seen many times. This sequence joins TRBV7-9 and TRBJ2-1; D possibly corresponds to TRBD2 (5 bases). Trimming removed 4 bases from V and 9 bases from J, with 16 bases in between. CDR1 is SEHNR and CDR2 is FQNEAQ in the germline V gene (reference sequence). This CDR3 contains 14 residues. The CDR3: CASSSKTTLGEQFF. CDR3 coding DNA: TGTGCCAGCAGCTCCAAGACTACCCTCGGTGAGCAGTTCTTC. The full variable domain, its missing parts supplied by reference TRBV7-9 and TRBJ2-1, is DTGVSQNPRHKITKRGQNVTFRCDPISEHNRLYWYRQTLGQGPEFLTYFQNEAQLEKSRLLSDRFSAERPKGSFSTLEIQRTEQGDSAMYLCASSSKTTLGEQFFGPGTRLTVL.

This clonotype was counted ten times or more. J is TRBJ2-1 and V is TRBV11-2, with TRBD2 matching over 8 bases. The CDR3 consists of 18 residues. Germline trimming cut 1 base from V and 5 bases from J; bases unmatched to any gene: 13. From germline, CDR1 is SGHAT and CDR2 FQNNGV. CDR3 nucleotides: TGTGCCAGCAGCTTAGCATCAGCGGGAGTCCGTGGGCACAATGAGCAGTTCTTC. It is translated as CASSLASAGVRGHNEQFF. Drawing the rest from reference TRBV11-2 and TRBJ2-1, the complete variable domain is EAGVAQSPRYKIIEKRQSVAFWCNPISGHATLYWYQQILGQGPKLLIQFQNNGVVDDSQLPKDRFSAERLKGVDSTLKIQPAKLEDSAVYLCASSLASAGVRGHNEQFFGPGTRLTVL.

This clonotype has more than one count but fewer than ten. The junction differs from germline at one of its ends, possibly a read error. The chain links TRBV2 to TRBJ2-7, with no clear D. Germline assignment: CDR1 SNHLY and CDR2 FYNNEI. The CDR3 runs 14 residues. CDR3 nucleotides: TGTGCCAGCAGGGAAGGTCCAGCGAGATACGAGCAGTACTTC. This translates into CASREGPARYEQYF.

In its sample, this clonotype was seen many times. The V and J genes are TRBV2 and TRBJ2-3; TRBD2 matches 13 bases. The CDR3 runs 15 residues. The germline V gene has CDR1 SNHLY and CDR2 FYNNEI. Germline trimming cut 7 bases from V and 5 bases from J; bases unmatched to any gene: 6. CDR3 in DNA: TGTGCCAGCATCGGAGGACTAGCGGGAGAAGATACGCAGTATTTT. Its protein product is CASIGGLAGEDTQYF.

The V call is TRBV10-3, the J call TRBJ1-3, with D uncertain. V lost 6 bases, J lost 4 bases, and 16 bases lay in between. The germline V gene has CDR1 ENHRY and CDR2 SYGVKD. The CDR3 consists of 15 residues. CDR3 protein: CAISPAGVKGNTIYF. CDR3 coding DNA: TGTGCCATCAGCCCTGCCGGGGTAAAGGGAAACACCATATATTTT.

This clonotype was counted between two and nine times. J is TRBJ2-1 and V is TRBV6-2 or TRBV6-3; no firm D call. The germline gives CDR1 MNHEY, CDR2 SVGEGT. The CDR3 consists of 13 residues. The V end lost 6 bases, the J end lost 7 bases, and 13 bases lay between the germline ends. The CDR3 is CASRKNSRNEQFF. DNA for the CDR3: TGTGCCAGCAGGAAGAATAGCAGGAATGAGCAGTTCTTC.

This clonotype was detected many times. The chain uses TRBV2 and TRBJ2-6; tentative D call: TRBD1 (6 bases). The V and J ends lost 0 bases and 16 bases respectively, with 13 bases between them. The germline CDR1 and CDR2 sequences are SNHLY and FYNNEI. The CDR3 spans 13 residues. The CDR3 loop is CASSEALGTRLTF. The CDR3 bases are TGTGCCAGCAGTGAAGCGCTGGGGACACGGCTGACTTTC.